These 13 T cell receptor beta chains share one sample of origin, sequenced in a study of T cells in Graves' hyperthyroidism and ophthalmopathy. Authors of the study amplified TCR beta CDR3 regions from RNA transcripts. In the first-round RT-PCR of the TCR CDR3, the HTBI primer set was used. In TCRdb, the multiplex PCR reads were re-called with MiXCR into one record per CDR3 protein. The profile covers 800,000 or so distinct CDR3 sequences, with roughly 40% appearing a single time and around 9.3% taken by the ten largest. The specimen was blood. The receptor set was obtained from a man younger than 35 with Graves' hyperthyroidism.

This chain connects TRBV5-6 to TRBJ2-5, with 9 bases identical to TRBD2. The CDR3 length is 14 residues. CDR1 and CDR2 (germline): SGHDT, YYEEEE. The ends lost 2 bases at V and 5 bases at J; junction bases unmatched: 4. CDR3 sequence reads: CASSFSGRQETQYF. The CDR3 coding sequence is TGTGCCAGCAGCTTCAGCGGGAGGCAGGAGACCCAGTACTTC.

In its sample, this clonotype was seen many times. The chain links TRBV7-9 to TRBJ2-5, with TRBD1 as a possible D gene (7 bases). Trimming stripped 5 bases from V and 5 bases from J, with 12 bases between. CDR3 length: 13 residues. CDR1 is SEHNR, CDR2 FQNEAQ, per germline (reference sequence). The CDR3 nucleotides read TGTGCCAGCAGCGCGGGACAGTTGGAGACCCAGTACTTC. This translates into CASSAGQLETQYF.

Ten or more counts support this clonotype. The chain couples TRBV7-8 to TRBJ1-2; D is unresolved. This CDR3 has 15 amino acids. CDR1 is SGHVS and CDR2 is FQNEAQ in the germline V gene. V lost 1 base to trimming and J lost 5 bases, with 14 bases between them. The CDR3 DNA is TGTGCCAGCAGCTTAGATGGGAATGCCCCTTATGGCTACACCTTC. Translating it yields CASSLDGNAPYGYTF.

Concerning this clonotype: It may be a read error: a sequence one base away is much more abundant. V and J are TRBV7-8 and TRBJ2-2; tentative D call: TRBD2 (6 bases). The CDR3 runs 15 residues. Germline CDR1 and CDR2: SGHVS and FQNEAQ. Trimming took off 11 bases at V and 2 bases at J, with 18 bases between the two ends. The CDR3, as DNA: TGTGCCTTCAAAGGGGTTAGCGGTAACACCGGGGAGCTGTTTTTT. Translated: CAFKGVSGNTGELFF.

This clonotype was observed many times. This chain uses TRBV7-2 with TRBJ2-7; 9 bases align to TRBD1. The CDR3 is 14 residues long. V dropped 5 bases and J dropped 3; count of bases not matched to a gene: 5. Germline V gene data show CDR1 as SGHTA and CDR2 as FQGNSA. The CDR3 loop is CASSLTGGRYEQYF. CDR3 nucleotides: TGTGCCAGCAGCCTAACAGGGGGCCGCTACGAGCAGTACTTC.

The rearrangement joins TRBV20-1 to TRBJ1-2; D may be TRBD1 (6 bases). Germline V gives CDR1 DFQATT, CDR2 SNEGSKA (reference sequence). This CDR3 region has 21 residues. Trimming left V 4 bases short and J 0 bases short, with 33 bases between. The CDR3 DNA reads TGCAGTGCTACCGGGAAGCATGAGACAGGTGGCTATGCGGTCCCTAACTATGGCTACACCTTC. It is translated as CSATGKHETGGYAVPNYGYTF.

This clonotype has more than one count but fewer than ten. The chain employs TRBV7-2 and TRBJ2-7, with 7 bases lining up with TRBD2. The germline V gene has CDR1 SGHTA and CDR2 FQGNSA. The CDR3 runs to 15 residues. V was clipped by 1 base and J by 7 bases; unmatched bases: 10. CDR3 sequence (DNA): TGTGCCAGCAGCTTAGAGGGGAGGGATCATAGGGAGCAGTACTTC. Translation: CASSLEGRDHREQYF.

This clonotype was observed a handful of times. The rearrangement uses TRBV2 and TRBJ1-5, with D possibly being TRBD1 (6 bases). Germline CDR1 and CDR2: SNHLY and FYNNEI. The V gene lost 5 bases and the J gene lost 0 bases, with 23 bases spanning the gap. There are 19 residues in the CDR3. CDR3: CASSRGTYSGVYSNQPQHF. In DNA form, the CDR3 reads TGTGCCAGCAGTAGAGGGACATATAGTGGGGTCTATAGCAATCAGCCCCAGCATTTT. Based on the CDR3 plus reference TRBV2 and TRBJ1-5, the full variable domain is EPEVTQTPSHQVTQMGQEVILRCVPISNHLYFYWYRQILGQKVEFLVSFYNNEISEKSEIFDDQFSVERPDGSNFTLKIRSTKLEDSAMYFCASSRGTYSGVYSNQPQHFGDGTRLSIL.

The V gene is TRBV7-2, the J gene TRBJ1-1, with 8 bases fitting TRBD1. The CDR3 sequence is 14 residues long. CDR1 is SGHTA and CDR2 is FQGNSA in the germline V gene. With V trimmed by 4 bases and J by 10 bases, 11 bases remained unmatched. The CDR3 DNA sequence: TGTGCCAGCAGCTCAGGACAGGGCCTAGCCATAGCTTTCTTT. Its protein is CASSSGQGLAIAFF.

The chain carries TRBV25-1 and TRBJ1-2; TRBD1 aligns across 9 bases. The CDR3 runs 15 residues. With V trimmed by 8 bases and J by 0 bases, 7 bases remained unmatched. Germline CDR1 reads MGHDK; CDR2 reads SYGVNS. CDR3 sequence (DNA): TGTGCCAGCGTTGTTGGACAGGGGCCTAACTATGGCTACACCTTC. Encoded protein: CASVVGQGPNYGYTF.

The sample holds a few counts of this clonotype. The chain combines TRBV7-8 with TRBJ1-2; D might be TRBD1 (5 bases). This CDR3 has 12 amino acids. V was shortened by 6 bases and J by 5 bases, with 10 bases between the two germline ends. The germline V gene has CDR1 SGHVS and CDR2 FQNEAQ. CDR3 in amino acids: CASRRAGYGYTF. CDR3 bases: TGTGCCAGCAGACGGGCAGGGTATGGCTACACCTTC.

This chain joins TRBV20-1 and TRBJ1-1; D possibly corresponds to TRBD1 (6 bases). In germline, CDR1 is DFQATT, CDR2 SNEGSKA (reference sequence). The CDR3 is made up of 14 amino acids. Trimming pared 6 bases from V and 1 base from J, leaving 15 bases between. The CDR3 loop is CSAAKTGRNTEAFF. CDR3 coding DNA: TGCAGTGCCGCGAAGACAGGCCGGAACACTGAAGCTTTCTTT.

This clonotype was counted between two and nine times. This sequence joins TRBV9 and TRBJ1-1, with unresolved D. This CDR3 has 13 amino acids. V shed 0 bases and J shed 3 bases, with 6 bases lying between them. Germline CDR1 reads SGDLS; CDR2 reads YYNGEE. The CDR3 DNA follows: TGTGCCAGCAGCGTAGAACCTTACACTGAAGCTTTCTTT. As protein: CASSVEPYTEAFF. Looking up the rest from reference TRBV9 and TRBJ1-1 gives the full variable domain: DSGVTQTPKHLITATGQRVTLRCSPRSGDLSVYWYQQSLDQGLQFLIQYYNGEERAKGNILERFSAQQFPDLHSELNLSSLELGDSALYFCASSVEPYTEAFFGQGTRLTVV.